The subject of this entry is one T cell receptor (beta chain). What it recognizes is unknown. This sample was included in a study of a mutant IDH1 vaccine in newly diagnosed glioma. The time point: baseline, week 1 (first vaccination visit). Treatment here: pre-vaccination baseline after standard-of-care therapy. Study-wide results and limits: There seemed to be no relation between pseudoprogression and changes in top peripheral T cell clonotypes.

The method was immunoSEQ multiplex PCR; TCRdb's version includes in-frame clones alone and lacks a portion of them. This sample has approximately 70,000 clones, with 79% found just once. This clonotype was sampled from a man in his forties or fifties with glioma. The sample consisted of PBMCs, taken from a glioma patient treated with radiotherapy, temozolomide or both.

CDR3 coding DNA: TGTGCCAGCAGCATGACAGGGGTAATCTACGAGCAGTACTTC. Translation: CASSMTGVIYEQYF. V and J are TRBV7-9 and TRBJ2-7; 8 nucleotides align to TRBD1. V was clipped by 5 bases and J by 3 bases; unmatched bases: 6. There are 14 residues in the CDR3. CDR1 and CDR2 from the germline V gene are SEHNR and FQNEAQ (reference sequence).